One sample yielded the 7 T cell receptor beta chains listed below, sequenced in a study of OX40 agonist ivuxolimab in advanced cancers. The table came from immunoSEQ multiplex PCR; TCRdb's copy has only in-frame clones and leaves some out. The sample has roughly 42,000 clones, approximately 86% seen once. This specimen was CD4+ or CD8+ T cells sorted from blood, taken in a trial of the OX40 agonist ivuxolimab. All receptors derive from an adult with an advanced solid tumor such as melanoma, head and neck, liver or kidney cancer.

The rearrangement uses TRBV15 and TRBJ1-2, with D tentatively TRBD1 (6 bases). The CDR3 extends over 11 amino acids. Trimming left V 7 bases short and J 4 bases short, with 7 bases between. CDR1 LNHNV and CDR2 YYDKDF come from the germline V gene (reference sequence). CDR3 nucleotides: TGTGCCACCAAACAGGGCTATGGCTACACCTTC. Translated: CATKQGYGYTF.

The J gene is TRBJ2-3, the V gene TRBV27; tentatively, D is TRBD2 (5 bases). Germline V CDR1 and CDR2: MNHEY, SMNVEV (reference sequence). The CDR3 has 13 residues. The germline V and J ends were trimmed by 3 bases and 6 bases, with 10 bases remaining between them. This CDR3 reads CASSLTTLDTQYF. In nucleotides, the CDR3 is TGTGCCAGCAGTTTGACTACCCTGGATACGCAGTATTTT.

The table lists this clone with many counts. The chain recombines TRBV7-3 with TRBJ1-4; 8 bases agree with TRBD1. There are 18 residues in the CDR3. V lost 5 bases, J lost 8 bases, and 19 bases stayed unmatched. Germline CDR1 and CDR2: SGHTA and FQGTGA. The CDR3 is CASSVIGTGGFCGEKLFF. The DNA for the CDR3 is TGTGCCAGCAGCGTAATCGGTACAGGGGGATTTTGCGGAGAAAAACTGTTTTTT.

This CDR3 reads CASSSPDRYEQYV. The CDR3 DNA follows: TGTGCCAGCAGCTCTCCGGACAGATACGAGCAGTACGTC. The rearrangement uses TRBV5-6 and TRBJ2-7; D may be TRBD1 (6 bases). CDR3 length equals 13 residues. V was clipped by 3 bases and J by 4 bases, with 11 bases between them. Germline V lookup: CDR1 SGHDT, CDR2 YYEEEE.

The chain is built from TRBV7-9 and TRBJ2-7; D gene ambiguous. The CDR3 is 16 residues long. The V gene lost 6 bases and the J gene lost 0 bases, with 18 bases spanning the gap. The V gene's germline CDR1 is SEHNR and CDR2 FQNEAQ (reference sequence). The CDR3 nucleotides are TGTGCCAGCAGTCCCGCATTTCTTGGTTACTCCTACGAGCAGTACTTC. Translated, it gives CASSPAFLGYSYEQYF.

This chain connects TRBV10-1 to TRBJ1-1; TRBD1 agrees at 11 bases. This CDR3 has 16 amino acids. Per germline, CDR1 WNHNN and CDR2 SYGVQD (reference sequence). Trimming at V came to 3 bases and at J to 1 base, leaving 4 bases not matched to a gene. This chain's CDR3 is CASSEGTGGTNTEAFF. CDR3 bases: TGCGCCAGCAGTGAAGGGACAGGGGGGACGAACACTGAAGCTTTCTTT.

V and J are TRBV4-1 and TRBJ2-1; tentatively, D is TRBD2 (6 bases). Trimming removed 0 bases from V and 5 bases from J, with 14 bases in between. This CDR3 comprises 16 residues. Germline loops: CDR1 MGHRA, CDR2 YSYEKL. The CDR3 DNA reads TGCGCCAGCAGCCAAGAAGGTCGGGACTTCAACAATGAGCAGTTCTTC. Translated: CASSQEGRDFNNEQFF.